Listed below are T cell receptor beta chains from one sample, sequenced in a study of technical replicates of blood from a handful of donors. Libraries were prepared by immunoSEQ multiplex PCR; TCRdb keeps only in-frame clonotypes and omits some of them. In the table there are around 70,000 clones, roughly 93% of which are singletons. The sample consisted of T cells isolated from PBMCs. The receptor set was obtained from a human donor in good health. The CDR3 runs from the conserved cysteine through the conserved F or W. Fields, in order: D gene, J gene, V gene, clone size, CDR3 DNA, CDR3 protein. A D gene is named only where the DNA matches it firmly. Clone size is stated in some rows and not others, as once, few, many or a class when expanded.

>TRBD1|TRBJ2-1|TRBV7-3|NA
TGTGCCAGCAGGCCCTCGGGACAGGGAAGGATCAATGAGCAGTTCTTC
CASRPSGQGRINEQFF
>NA|TRBJ1-2|TRBV7-2|NA
TGTGCCAGCAGCCCTTCCCCCGGGGGGCAGGGCGGCTACACCTTC
CASSPSPGGQGGYTF
>TRBD1|TRBJ2-3|TRBV5-1|once
TGCGCCAGCAGCATAGGACAGGGGGCGAGCACAGATACGCAGTATTTT
CASSIGQGASTDTQYF
>NA|TRBJ1-2|TRBV6-5|NA
TGTGCCAGCACGTTAGCAGCTAACTATGGCTACACCTTC
CASTLAANYGYTF
>TRBD2|TRBJ2-3|TRBV2|NA
TGTGCCAGCGGACTAGCGGGGGGGTGGGCAGATACGCAGTATTTT
CASGLAGGWADTQYF
>NA|TRBJ2-1|TRBV5-1|NA
TGCGCCAGCAGCTGGGGCGAGGGGGAACAGTTCTTC
CASSWGEGEQFF
>NA|TRBJ2-5|TRBV28|NA
TGTGCCAGCAGTGGTGGGCGCAGGCCCCAAGAGACCCAGTACTTC
CASSGGRRPQETQYF
>NA|TRBJ1-2|TRBV28|NA
TGTGCCAGCAGTCTCCAGGTCCGCTATGGCTACACCTTC
CASSLQVRYGYTF
>TRBD1|TRBJ1-2|TRBV27|NA
TGTGCCAGCAACCCGGGACAGGGCTCAATTAGGACCTATGGCTACACCTTC
CASNPGQGSIRTYGYTF
>NA|TRBJ2-7|TRBV9|NA
TGTGCCAGCAGCGTAGATCCCACTGGACTCTCCTACGAGCAGTACTTC
CASSVDPTGLSYEQYF
>TRBD2|TRBJ2-7|TRBV6-1|NA
TGTGCCAGCAGTGAAGCGATTCCAACCGGGACTAGCGTTGACTACGAGCAGTACTTC
CASSEAIPTGTSVDYEQYF
>NA|TRBJ2-3|TRBV29-1|NA
TGCAGCGTTGAAGGCGGACAAGGTAGGGTAGGAGATACGCAGTATTTT
CSVEGGQGRVGDTQYF
>NA|TRBJ1-1|TRBV5-4|NA
TGTGCCAGCAGCTCCCCTGGAGATACTGAAGCTTTCTTT
CASSSPGDTEAFF
>TRBD1|TRBJ1-2|TRBV27|NA
TGTGCCAGCAGCAGGACAGGGGAAGGTGGCTACACCTTC
CASSRTGEGGYTF
>NA|TRBJ1-2|TRBV28|NA
TGTGCCAGCACCAGGATCGACTATGGCTACACCTTC
CASTRIDYGYTF
>TRBD2|TRBJ2-1|TRBV28|NA
TGTGCCAGCAGAGCCAGTGCTAGCGGGACGGCGAATGAGCAGTTCTTC
CASRASASGTANEQFF
>TRBD1|TRBJ2-7|TRBV7-9|NA
TGTGCCAGCAGCTTTCACAGGGGGCCCGAGCAGTACTTC
CASSFHRGPEQYF
>NA|TRBJ2-5|TRBV5-6|NA
TGTGCCAGCAGCTTTGAGGGGACCCAGTACTTC
CASSFEGTQYF
>TRBD1|TRBJ1-1|TRBV5-1|few
TGCGCCAGCAGCCAACAGGGGCACACTGAAGCTTTCTTT
CASSQQGHTEAFF
>TRBD2|TRBJ2-5|TRBV5-1|NA
TGCGCCAGCAGCGTCCAGCTAGCGGGAGGGAGAGAGACCCAGTACTTC
CASSVQLAGGRETQYF
>NA|TRBJ2-1|TRBV2|NA
TGTGCCAGCAGTGCCAGGTCCTACAATGAGCAGTTCTTC
CASSARSYNEQFF
>TRBD1|TRBJ1-6|TRBV2|NA
TGTGCCACCTTACAGGGGTTGGGGCCTTTGGAGAATTCACCCCTCCACTTT
CATLQGLGPLENSPLHF
>NA|TRBJ2-1|TRBV14|NA
TGTGCCAGCAGCCAAGTAGATCTGGAGCAGTTCTTC
CASSQVDLEQFF
>NA|TRBJ1-3|TRBV6-5|few
TGTGCCAGCAGTTCCCGGGGACACCTAGCCACCATATATTTT
CASSSRGHLATIYF
>NA|TRBJ2-7|TRBV7-9|NA
TGTGCCAGCAGCTTTGGTCAGGGAAGGGACGAGCAGTACTTC
CASSFGQGRDEQYF
>TRBD1|TRBJ1-2|TRBV5-1|NA
TGCGCCAGCAGCTATGACCCGACAGGGTACTATGGCTACACCTTC
CASSYDPTGYYGYTF
>NA|TRBJ2-2|TRBV9|NA
TGTGCCAGCAGCACTCAGGGGATGGGGGAGCTGTTTTTT
CASSTQGMGELFF
>NA|TRBJ2-7|TRBV11-2|NA
TGTGCCAGCAGCTTAGATCCACCTGACTGGGAGCAGTACTTC
CASSLDPPDWEQYF
>NA|TRBJ1-1|TRBV6-6|NA
TGTGCCAGCAGTTACGAGAATCCCGTGGACACTGAAGCTTTCTTT
CASSYENPVDTEAFF